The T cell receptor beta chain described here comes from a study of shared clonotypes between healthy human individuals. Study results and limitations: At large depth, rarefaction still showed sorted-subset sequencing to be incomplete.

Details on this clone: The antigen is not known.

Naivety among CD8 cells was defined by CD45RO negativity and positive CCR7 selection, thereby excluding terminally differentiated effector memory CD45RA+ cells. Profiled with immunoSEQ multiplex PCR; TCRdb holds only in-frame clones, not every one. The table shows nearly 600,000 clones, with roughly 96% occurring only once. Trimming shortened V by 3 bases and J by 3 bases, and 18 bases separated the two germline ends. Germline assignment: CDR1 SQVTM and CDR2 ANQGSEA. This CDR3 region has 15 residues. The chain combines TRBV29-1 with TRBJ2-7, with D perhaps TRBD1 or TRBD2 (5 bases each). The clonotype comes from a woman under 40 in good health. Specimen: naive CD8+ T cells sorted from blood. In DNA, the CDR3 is TGCAGCGTTGATATGGGGGTTCTCCCCCGCTACGAGCAGTACTTC. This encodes CSVDMGVLPRYEQYF.